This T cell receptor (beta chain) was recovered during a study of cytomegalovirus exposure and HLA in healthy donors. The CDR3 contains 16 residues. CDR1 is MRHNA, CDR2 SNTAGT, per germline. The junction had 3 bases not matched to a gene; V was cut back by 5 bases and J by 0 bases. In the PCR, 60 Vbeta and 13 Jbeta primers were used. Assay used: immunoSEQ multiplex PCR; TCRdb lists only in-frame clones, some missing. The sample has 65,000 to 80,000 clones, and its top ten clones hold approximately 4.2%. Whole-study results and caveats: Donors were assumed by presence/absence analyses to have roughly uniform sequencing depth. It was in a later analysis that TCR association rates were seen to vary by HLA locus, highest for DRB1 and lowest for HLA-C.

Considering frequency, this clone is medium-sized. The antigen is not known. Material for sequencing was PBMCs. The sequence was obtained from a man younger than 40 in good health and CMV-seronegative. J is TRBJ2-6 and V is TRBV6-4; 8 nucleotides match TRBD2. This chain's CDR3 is CASSQAGGSGANVLTF. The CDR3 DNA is TGTGCCAGCAGTCAGGCGGGGGGCTCTGGGGCCAACGTCCTGACTTTC.